Listed below are T cell receptor beta chains from one sample, sequenced in a study of blood T cell repertoires in COVID-19. The table came from immunoSEQ multiplex PCR; TCRdb's copy has only in-frame clones and leaves some out. The table lists some 50,000 clones, around 86% of them singletons. Source material: peripheral blood. These receptors all come from a human donor in a cohort sampled during active COVID-19. CDR3s include the opening cysteine and the closing phenylalanine or tryptophan. Each record gives: J gene, clone size, V gene, D gene, CDR3 protein, CDR3 DNA. D genes are given only for firm matches. The size entry is marked missing in some rows and otherwise reads once, few, many or a size class.

j_call: TRBJ2-7
clone_size: .
v_call: TRBV11-2
d_call: TRBD1
cdr3_aa: CASSLPGQGAYEQYF
cdr3_nt: TGTGCCAGCAGCTTGCCGGGACAGGGGGCCTACGAGCAGTACTTC

j_call: TRBJ2-7
clone_size: .
v_call: TRBV21-1
d_call: .
cdr3_aa: CASSKGGDSAYEQYF
cdr3_nt: TGTGCCAGCAGCAAAGGTGGTGACAGCGCCTACGAGCAGTACTTC

j_call: TRBJ2-1
clone_size: .
v_call: TRBV28
d_call: .
cdr3_aa: CAACGQGNYNEQFF
cdr3_nt: TGTGCCGCATGCGGCCAGGGGAACTACAATGAGCAGTTCTTC

j_call: TRBJ1-2
clone_size: once
v_call: TRBV24-1
d_call: .
cdr3_aa: CATSDQQGNYGYTF
cdr3_nt: TGTGCCACCAGTGATCAACAGGGAAACTATGGCTACACCTTC

j_call: TRBJ2-1
clone_size: .
v_call: TRBV4-3
d_call: .
cdr3_aa: CASSQSVNNYNEQFF
cdr3_nt: TGCGCCAGCAGCCAATCCGTTAATAACTACAATGAGCAGTTCTTC

j_call: TRBJ2-1
clone_size: .
v_call: TRBV18
d_call: TRBD2
cdr3_aa: CASSPRLAINNEQFF
cdr3_nt: TGTGCCAGCTCACCACGACTAGCGATCAACAATGAGCAGTTCTTC

j_call: TRBJ2-1
clone_size: .
v_call: TRBV7-3
d_call: .
cdr3_aa: CASSLTGASSYNEQFF
cdr3_nt: TGTGCCAGCAGCTTAACTGGGGCGAGCTCCTACAATGAGCAGTTCTTC

j_call: TRBJ2-7
clone_size: .
v_call: TRBV5-1
d_call: .
cdr3_aa: CASSLAGKQYEQYF
cdr3_nt: TGCGCCAGCAGCTTGGCGGGGAAACAGTACGAGCAGTACTTC

j_call: TRBJ2-2
clone_size: .
v_call: TRBV2
d_call: .
cdr3_aa: CASSEITGVDTGELFF
cdr3_nt: TGTGCCAGCAGTGAAATAACGGGAGTAGACACCGGGGAGCTGTTTTTT

j_call: TRBJ2-1
clone_size: .
v_call: TRBV6-5
d_call: TRBD2
cdr3_aa: CASSTPGLAEREQFF
cdr3_nt: TGTGCCAGCAGCACTCCGGGACTAGCGGAGAGGGAGCAGTTCTTC

j_call: TRBJ2-1
clone_size: .
v_call: TRBV28
d_call: .
cdr3_aa: CASSLTLRGNEQFF
cdr3_nt: TGTGCCAGCAGTCTCACTCTCCGCGGCAATGAGCAGTTCTTC

j_call: TRBJ1-2
clone_size: .
v_call: TRBV9
d_call: .
cdr3_aa: CASRDTGTYGYTF
cdr3_nt: TGTGCCAGCAGGGATACAGGGACCTATGGCTACACCTTC

j_call: TRBJ2-7
clone_size: .
v_call: TRBV6-6
d_call: TRBD2
cdr3_aa: CASGPLLAVSYEQYF
cdr3_nt: TGTGCCAGCGGGCCGCTACTAGCGGTCTCCTACGAGCAGTACTTC

j_call: TRBJ2-5
clone_size: .
v_call: TRBV6-4
d_call: .
cdr3_aa: CARAVVQETQYF
cdr3_nt: TGTGCCAGGGCGGTGGTCCAAGAGACCCAGTACTTC

j_call: TRBJ2-3
clone_size: few
v_call: TRBV6-4
d_call: .
cdr3_aa: CASSVTGSTDTQYF
cdr3_nt: TGTGCCAGCAGTGTTACGGGAAGCACAGATACGCAGTATTTT

j_call: TRBJ2-1
clone_size: .
v_call: TRBV18
d_call: .
cdr3_aa: CASSSGGQRGDNEQFF
cdr3_nt: TGTGCCAGCTCCTCCGGGGGCCAGCGGGGAGACAATGAGCAGTTCTTC

j_call: TRBJ2-7
clone_size: .
v_call: TRBV18
d_call: TRBD1
cdr3_aa: CASSTGTGGGYEQYF
cdr3_nt: TGTGCCAGCTCGACAGGTACAGGGGGCGGCTACGAGCAGTACTTC

j_call: TRBJ1-5
clone_size: .
v_call: TRBV18
d_call: TRBD1
cdr3_aa: CASSQTRMGQDNQPQHF
cdr3_nt: TGTGCCAGCTCACAAACCCGAATGGGACAGGACAATCAGCCCCAGCATTTT

j_call: TRBJ2-3
clone_size: .
v_call: TRBV28
d_call: TRBD1
cdr3_aa: CASSLATGGTQYF
cdr3_nt: TGTGCCAGCAGTTTAGCCACAGGGGGTACGCAGTATTTT

j_call: TRBJ2-2
clone_size: .
v_call: TRBV10-3
d_call: .
cdr3_aa: CAISFKTGSIANTGELFF
cdr3_nt: TGTGCCATCAGTTTTAAGACCGGGTCAATCGCGAACACCGGGGAGCTGTTTTTT

j_call: TRBJ2-1
clone_size: .
v_call: TRBV7-6
d_call: TRBD2
cdr3_aa: CASSLVLGKAGGDNEQFF
cdr3_nt: TGTGCCAGCAGCTTAGTTTTAGGGAAAGCGGGAGGTGACAATGAGCAGTTCTTC

j_call: TRBJ2-1
clone_size: .
v_call: TRBV18
d_call: TRBD2
cdr3_aa: CASSPPARGRSNEQFF
cdr3_nt: TGTGCCAGCTCACCACCCGCACGCGGGAGGAGCAATGAGCAGTTCTTC

j_call: TRBJ1-2
clone_size: once
v_call: TRBV2
d_call: TRBD1
cdr3_aa: CASSATGSYGYTF
cdr3_nt: TGTGCCAGCAGCGCGACAGGGTCCTATGGCTACACCTTC